This is a list of T cell receptor beta chains from one sample in a study of blood T cell repertoires in COVID-19. The protocol was immunoSEQ multiplex PCR, while the TCRdb copy is restricted to in-frame clones and leaves out a portion. Of approximately 260,000 clones detected, roughly 80% appear once; the ten largest clones hold over 8%. Sequenced material: peripheral blood. Source of these receptors: a woman aged 80 or older with acute or convalescent COVID-19. Each CDR3 is given with its conserved first and last residue. A D gene is named only where the DNA matches it firmly. Size tells how often a clone was seen (once, few, many) or the class of an expanded clone, and some rows leave it out.

clone_size: NA
v_call: TRBV29-1
j_call: TRBJ2-3
d_call: TRBD1
cdr3_nt: TGCAGCGTAACGACAGGGGGGGGGACAGATACGCAGTATTTT
cdr3_aa: CSVTTGGGTDTQYF

clone_size: few
v_call: TRBV28
j_call: TRBJ1-1
d_call: NA
cdr3_nt: TGTGCCAGCAGCTCCCTGGCAGGGGTAACTGAAGCTTTCTTT
cdr3_aa: CASSSLAGVTEAFF

clone_size: once
v_call: TRBV3-1/TRBV3-2
j_call: TRBJ2-7
d_call: TRBD1
cdr3_nt: TGTGCCAGCAGCCCTAGGACAGGGGGATACGAGCAGTACTTC
cdr3_aa: CASSPRTGGYEQYF

clone_size: few
v_call: TRBV7-9
j_call: TRBJ1-2
d_call: NA
cdr3_nt: TGTGCCAGCACCCGGACGGGGTATGGCTACACCTTC
cdr3_aa: CASTRTGYGYTF

clone_size: NA
v_call: TRBV5-1
j_call: TRBJ2-2
d_call: NA
cdr3_nt: TGCGCCAGCAGCTCAGGTCCCGGTCCCGGGGAGCTGTTTTTT
cdr3_aa: CASSSGPGPGELFF

clone_size: few
v_call: TRBV5-1
j_call: TRBJ2-7
d_call: TRBD1
cdr3_nt: TGCGCCAGCAGCTTGGGACAGGGCCCCTACGAGCAGTACTTC
cdr3_aa: CASSLGQGPYEQYF

clone_size: NA
v_call: TRBV7-9
j_call: TRBJ1-2
d_call: NA
cdr3_nt: TGTGCCAGCAGCCTCCCCGAGGGGAGGGCCAACTATGGCTACACCTTC
cdr3_aa: CASSLPEGRANYGYTF

clone_size: NA
v_call: TRBV24-1
j_call: TRBJ2-1
d_call: TRBD1
cdr3_nt: TGTGCCACCAGTGATACCCTGGAGACAGGGAGTTACAATGAGCAGTTCTTC
cdr3_aa: CATSDTLETGSYNEQFF

clone_size: NA
v_call: TRBV12-3/TRBV12-4
j_call: TRBJ1-1
d_call: TRBD1
cdr3_nt: TGTGCCAGTAGAGATGTCGGGACAGGGACGGCTTTCTTT
cdr3_aa: CASRDVGTGTAFF

clone_size: NA
v_call: TRBV7-3
j_call: TRBJ1-1
d_call: NA
cdr3_nt: TGTGCCAGCAGCTTAAACGGGAACACTGAAGCTTTCTTT
cdr3_aa: CASSLNGNTEAFF

clone_size: NA
v_call: TRBV7-8
j_call: TRBJ1-3
d_call: NA
cdr3_nt: TGTGCCAGCAGCTTAGTCGGTTCTAGGAACACCATATATTTT
cdr3_aa: CASSLVGSRNTIYF

clone_size: NA
v_call: TRBV28
j_call: TRBJ1-1
d_call: TRBD1
cdr3_nt: TGTGCCAGCAGTCCTCGACAGGGGGCGCACACTGAAGCTTTCTTT
cdr3_aa: CASSPRQGAHTEAFF

clone_size: NA
v_call: TRBV7-3
j_call: TRBJ2-1
d_call: NA
cdr3_nt: TGTGCCAGCAGCACGCCCCACGGTGAGCAGTTCTTC
cdr3_aa: CASSTPHGEQFF

clone_size: NA
v_call: TRBV24-1
j_call: TRBJ1-5
d_call: NA
cdr3_nt: TGTGCCACCAGTGATTCACAGGGAGTGGGCCAGCCCCAGCATTTT
cdr3_aa: CATSDSQGVGQPQHF

clone_size: NA
v_call: TRBV28
j_call: TRBJ2-5
d_call: TRBD2
cdr3_nt: TGTGCCAGCAGCTTAGCGGGAGGGGGCACAGAGACCCAGTACTTC
cdr3_aa: CASSLAGGGTETQYF

clone_size: NA
v_call: TRBV6-5
j_call: TRBJ1-2
d_call: NA
cdr3_nt: TGTGCCAGCACCGACAACCCCCCAGGGCCCTCTGGCTACACCTTC
cdr3_aa: CASTDNPPGPSGYTF

clone_size: NA
v_call: TRBV4-2
j_call: TRBJ2-1
d_call: NA
cdr3_nt: TGTGCCAGCAGCCAAGATAGGAGGACGTACAATGAGCAGTTCTTC
cdr3_aa: CASSQDRRTYNEQFF

clone_size: NA
v_call: TRBV5-1
j_call: TRBJ1-5
d_call: NA
cdr3_nt: TGCGCCAGCAGCTCGATACAGGGACGGTATAGCAATCAGCCCCAGCATTTT
cdr3_aa: CASSSIQGRYSNQPQHF

clone_size: NA
v_call: TRBV27
j_call: TRBJ2-7
d_call: NA
cdr3_nt: TGTGCCAGCAACCGAAAGGGGGGGGGCGCTGTGCAGTACTTC
cdr3_aa: CASNRKGGGAVQYF

clone_size: NA
v_call: TRBV7-8
j_call: TRBJ1-1
d_call: NA
cdr3_nt: TGTGCCAGCAGCCCGTGGACAGCGAACACTGAAGCTTTCTTT
cdr3_aa: CASSPWTANTEAFF

clone_size: NA
v_call: TRBV19
j_call: TRBJ2-7
d_call: TRBD1
cdr3_nt: TGTGCCAGTACCCCGGGACAGGGGGCCCACGAGCAGTACTTC
cdr3_aa: CASTPGQGAHEQYF

clone_size: NA
v_call: TRBV3-1/TRBV3-2
j_call: TRBJ1-3
d_call: NA
cdr3_nt: TGTGCCAGCAGCCAAGGGTCAGCTGGAAACACCATATATTTT
cdr3_aa: CASSQGSAGNTIYF

clone_size: NA
v_call: TRBV10-3
j_call: TRBJ2-2
d_call: NA
cdr3_nt: TGTGCCATCAGTGAAACTTCCACCGGGGAGCTGTTTTTT
cdr3_aa: CAISETSTGELFF

clone_size: NA
v_call: TRBV7-2
j_call: TRBJ2-1
d_call: NA
cdr3_nt: TGTGCCAGCAGCCTAAGAGGGGCGATGGCGGGGAGCTCCTACAATGAGCAGTTCTTC
cdr3_aa: CASSLRGAMAGSSYNEQFF

clone_size: few
v_call: TRBV3-1/TRBV3-2
j_call: TRBJ2-7
d_call: TRBD2
cdr3_nt: TGTGCCAGCAGCCAAGCGGGGCTAGCGGGGGCTTCCTACGAGCAGTACTTC
cdr3_aa: CASSQAGLAGASYEQYF

clone_size: few
v_call: TRBV7-9
j_call: TRBJ1-2
d_call: NA
cdr3_nt: TGTGCCAGCAGCTTAGCGGACGGTTTGGAGGGTGGCTACACCTTC
cdr3_aa: CASSLADGLEGGYTF

clone_size: NA
v_call: TRBV3-1/TRBV3-2
j_call: TRBJ1-4
d_call: TRBD1
cdr3_nt: TGTGCCAGCAGCCTAGACAGGGGAGTGGGGGAACTGTTTTTT
cdr3_aa: CASSLDRGVGELFF

clone_size: NA
v_call: TRBV7-2
j_call: TRBJ2-2
d_call: TRBD1
cdr3_nt: TGTGCCAGCAGCGGACCCGGGACAGCCCTCACCGGGGAGCTGTTTTTT
cdr3_aa: CASSGPGTALTGELFF

clone_size: NA
v_call: TRBV5-1
j_call: TRBJ2-7
d_call: NA
cdr3_nt: TGCGCCAGCAGCCCGGACAGTCCCAGCTCCTACGAGCAGTACTTC
cdr3_aa: CASSPDSPSSYEQYF

clone_size: NA
v_call: TRBV14
j_call: TRBJ2-1
d_call: TRBD1
cdr3_nt: TGTGCCAGCAGCCAAGCCTGGGGACAGGGGGTGCACAATGAGCAGTTCTTC
cdr3_aa: CASSQAWGQGVHNEQFF

clone_size: few
v_call: TRBV7-8
j_call: TRBJ1-1
d_call: NA
cdr3_nt: TGTGCCAGCAGAGACACCCAAGTGAGAGAAGCTTTCTTT
cdr3_aa: CASRDTQVREAFF

clone_size: NA
v_call: TRBV24-1
j_call: TRBJ2-1
d_call: TRBD1
cdr3_nt: TGTGCCACCAGTGACCCGGGACAGGGATACAATGAGCAGTTCTTC
cdr3_aa: CATSDPGQGYNEQFF

clone_size: NA
v_call: TRBV5-5
j_call: TRBJ2-2
d_call: TRBD1
cdr3_nt: TGTGCCAGCAGCAGAGGGACAGGGGGAGCGAACACCGGGGAGCTGTTTTTT
cdr3_aa: CASSRGTGGANTGELFF

clone_size: NA
v_call: TRBV28
j_call: TRBJ1-5
d_call: NA
cdr3_nt: TGTGCCAGCAGCTCCACAGGCCTTAATCAGCCCCAGCATTTT
cdr3_aa: CASSSTGLNQPQHF